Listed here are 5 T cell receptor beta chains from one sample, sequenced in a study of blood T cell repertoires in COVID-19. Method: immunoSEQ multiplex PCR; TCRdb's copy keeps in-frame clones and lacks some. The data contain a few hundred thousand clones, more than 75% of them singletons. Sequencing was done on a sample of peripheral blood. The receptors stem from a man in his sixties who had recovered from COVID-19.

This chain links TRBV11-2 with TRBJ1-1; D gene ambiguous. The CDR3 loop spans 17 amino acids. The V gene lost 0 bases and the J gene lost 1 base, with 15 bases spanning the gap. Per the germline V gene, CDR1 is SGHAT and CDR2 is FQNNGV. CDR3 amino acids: CASSLEANWQANTEAFF. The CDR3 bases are TGTGCCAGCAGCTTAGAGGCCAACTGGCAGGCGAACACTGAAGCTTTCTTT.

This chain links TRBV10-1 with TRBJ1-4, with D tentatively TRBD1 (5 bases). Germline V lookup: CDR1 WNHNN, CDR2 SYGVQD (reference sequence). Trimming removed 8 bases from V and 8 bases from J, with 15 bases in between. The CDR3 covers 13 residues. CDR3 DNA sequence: TGCGCCAGCGGGGCGACAGCCGGGGAAAAACTGTTTTTT. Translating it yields CASGATAGEKLFF.

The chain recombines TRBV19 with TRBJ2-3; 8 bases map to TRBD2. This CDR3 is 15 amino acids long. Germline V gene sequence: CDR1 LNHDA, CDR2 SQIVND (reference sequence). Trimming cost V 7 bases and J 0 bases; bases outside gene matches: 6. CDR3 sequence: CASKRLAFSTDTQYF. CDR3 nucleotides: TGTGCCAGTAAAAGACTAGCGTTTAGCACAGATACGCAGTATTTT.

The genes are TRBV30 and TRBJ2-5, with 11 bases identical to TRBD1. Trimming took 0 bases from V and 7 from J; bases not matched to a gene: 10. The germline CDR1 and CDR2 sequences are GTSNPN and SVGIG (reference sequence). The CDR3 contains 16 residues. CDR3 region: CAWSVRGTGGSRTQYF. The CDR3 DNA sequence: TGTGCCTGGAGTGTACGGGGGACAGGGGGTTCACGGACCCAGTACTTC.

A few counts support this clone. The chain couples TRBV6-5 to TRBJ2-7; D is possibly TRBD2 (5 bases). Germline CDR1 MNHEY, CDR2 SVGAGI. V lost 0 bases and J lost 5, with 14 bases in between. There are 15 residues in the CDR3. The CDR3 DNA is TGTGCCAGCAGTTACTCAGTTCCGGGAAGAGACGAGCAGTACTTC. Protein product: CASSYSVPGRDEQYF.